This T cell receptor beta chain appears in the sequencing data of a study of breast tumors, draining lymph nodes, adjacent tissues (TCRdb year 2016). About the investigation overall: In breast cancer patients, the study compared the TCR beta repertoires of tumor, adjacent nontumor tissue and axillary lymph nodes. In human breast cancer, the study set out to assess how tumor, surrounding tissue and draining lymph node repertoires relate to one another and whether T cells might be exchanged between them. General conclusions and limits of the study: T-cell repertoire diversity in tumors was found to be lower than in lymph nodes but higher than in nontumor tissue, and preferential V and J gene usage was observed. The data were judged consistent with most tumor T cells deriving from the lymph node and then expanding within tumor tissue. Rather than being directly demonstrated, the conclusion that tumor T cells originate in lymph nodes was presented as consistent with a hypothesis. Tumor and nontumor tissue repertoires were significantly more similar in luminal-like than in basal-like breast cancer.

The instrument given in TCRdb is Illumina HiSeq 2000. TCR beta chain libraries were generated through multiplex PCR amplification. High-throughput sequencing was used to analyze the amplified TCR beta chain products. Using fastp at Q25 and MiXCR, TCRdb reprocessed the public reads and kept productive beta chains. Duplicate CDR3 protein sequences are folded into a single record with the most common DNA and genes. In this sample the table shows about 180,000 distinct CDR3 sequences, around 35% of which occur a single time. The ten biggest clones cover around 3.5% of the sample. Its CDR3 holds 14 amino acids, cysteine through phenylalanine. The entry retains the CDR3 DNA only, 42 bases that are in frame from base 1. V is clipped by 5 bases and J by 7 bases, and the sequence between their germline boundaries is 12 bases long. CDR1 and CDR2 are drawn from the germline V gene: MNHNS, SASEGT. This clonotype turned up a few times. What antigen it recognizes has not been identified. A read error may explain this, as a much larger clone is one base away.

Lymph node samples were obtained from the axillary draining lymph nodes of breast cancer patients. Material: axillary lymph node tissue. This receptor was obtained from a female donor with breast cancer. Some clones in this sample may be carry-over from other donors' samples. In this chain, TRBV6-1 is recombined with TRBJ1-6; the D gene lacks a confident call. The encoded CDR3 is CASSHPDLNSPLHF. Here is the DNA: TGTGCCAGCAGTCACCCAGATCTCAATTCACCCCTCCACTTT.